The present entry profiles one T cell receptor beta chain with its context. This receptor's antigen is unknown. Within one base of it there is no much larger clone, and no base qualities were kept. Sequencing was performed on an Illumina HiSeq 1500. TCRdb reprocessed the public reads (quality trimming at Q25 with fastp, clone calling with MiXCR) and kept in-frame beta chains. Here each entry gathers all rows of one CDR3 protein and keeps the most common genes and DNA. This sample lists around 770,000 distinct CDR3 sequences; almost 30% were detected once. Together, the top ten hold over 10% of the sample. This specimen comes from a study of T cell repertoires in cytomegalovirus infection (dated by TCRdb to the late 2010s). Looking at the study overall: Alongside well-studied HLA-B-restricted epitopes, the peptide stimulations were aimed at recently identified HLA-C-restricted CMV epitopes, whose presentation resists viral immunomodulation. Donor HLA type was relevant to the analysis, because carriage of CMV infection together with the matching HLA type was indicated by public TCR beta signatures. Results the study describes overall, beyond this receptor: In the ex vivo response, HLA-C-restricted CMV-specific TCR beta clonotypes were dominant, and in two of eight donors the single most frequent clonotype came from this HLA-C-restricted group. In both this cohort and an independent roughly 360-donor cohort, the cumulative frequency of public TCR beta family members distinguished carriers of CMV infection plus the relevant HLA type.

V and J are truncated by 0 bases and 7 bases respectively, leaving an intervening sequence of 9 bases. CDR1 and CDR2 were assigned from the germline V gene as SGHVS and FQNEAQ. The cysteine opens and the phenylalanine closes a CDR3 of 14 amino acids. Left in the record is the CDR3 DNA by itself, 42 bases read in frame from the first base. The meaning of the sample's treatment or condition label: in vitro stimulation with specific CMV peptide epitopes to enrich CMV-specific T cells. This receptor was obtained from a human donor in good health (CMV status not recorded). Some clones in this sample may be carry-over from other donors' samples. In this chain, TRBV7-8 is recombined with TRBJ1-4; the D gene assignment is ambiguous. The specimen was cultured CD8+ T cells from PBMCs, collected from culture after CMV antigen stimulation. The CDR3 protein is CASSLAWVGEKLFF. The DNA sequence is TGTGCCAGCAGCTTAGCATGGGTCGGTGAAAAACTGTTTTTT.